These T cell receptor beta chains were read from a single sample in a study of cytomegalovirus exposure and HLA in healthy donors. Here immunoSEQ multiplex PCR was the method, and the copy in TCRdb shows in-frame clones only, minus some. The sample totals about 130,000 clones. Material for sequencing was PBMCs. Receptors were obtained from a woman between 35 and 50 years old in good health and CMV-seropositive. Both conserved end residues are part of each CDR3. D genes are given only for firm matches.

TRBJ1-3	TRBV5-1	TRBD1	CASRDRDGGNTIYF
TRBJ1-4	TRBV29-1	.	CSVEILQVEEKLFF
TRBJ2-7	TRBV20-1	TRBD2	CSGEGNSEQYF
TRBJ1-5	TRBV7-9	.	CASSQATGIGDQPQHF
TRBJ2-7	TRBV9	TRBD2	CASSVDPTSGIINEQYF
TRBJ1-2	TRBV7-2	TRBD1	CASSLGRGAFSYGYTF
TRBJ2-1	TRBV19	TRBD2	CASSIGGLAGRNEQFF
TRBJ2-7	TRBV4-3	.	CASSQDDSYEQYF
TRBJ2-7	TRBV9	.	CASSVESSYEQYF
TRBJ2-5	TRBV9	.	CASSDLLHAETQYF
TRBJ2-3	TRBV10-3	.	CAISESQGTQYF
TRBJ2-1	TRBV29-1	TRBD2	CSALPSGSPNEQFF
TRBJ2-3	TRBV28	.	CASSRLGLTDTQYF
TRBJ2-5	TRBV25-1	TRBD2	CASVTPGTKETQYF
TRBJ2-2	TRBV25-1	.	CASSGSLTGELFF
TRBJ2-1	TRBV11-1	TRBD2	CASSSPPGLDLNGEQFF
TRBJ2-3	TRBV29-1	.	CSVAVGADTQYF
TRBJ2-5	TRBV6-5	TRBD2	CASRVSGGETQYF
TRBJ2-6	TRBV9	.	CASSSRVGANVLTF
TRBJ1-6	TRBV15	.	CATSRDPLGSPSHF
TRBJ1-4	TRBV11-2	TRBD1	CASSRTGGVATNEKLFF
TRBJ2-1	TRBV6-5	.	CASSSRGYGQFF
TRBJ2-3	TRBV7-3	.	CASSSSDVTSTDTQYF
TRBJ1-2	TRBV7-2	.	CASSYAGYGYTF
TRBJ2-2	TRBV29-1	TRBD2	CSVKGLAGNTGELFF
TRBJ2-1	TRBV19	TRBD2	CASKALAGNNEQFF
TRBJ2-7	TRBV5-1	.	CASSYDSRGYEQYF
TRBJ2-7	TRBV4-1	TRBD1	CASSRTAGQGAYEQYF
TRBJ2-7	TRBV28	.	CASSFRTPSWSQYF
TRBJ2-3	TRBV7-7	TRBD2	CASSLTSGNQDTQYF
TRBJ2-5	TRBV28	.	CASTPRDRKYQETQYF
TRBJ1-2	TRBV7-9	.	CASSLSSHGYTF
TRBJ2-7	TRBV5-1	TRBD2	CASSLTASGGDEQYF
TRBJ1-1	TRBV5-1	.	CASSSKGELNTEAFF
TRBJ2-5	TRBV19	TRBD2	CASSIGGGETQYF
TRBJ1-5	TRBV10-3	.	CAISGDGGGQPQHF
TRBJ2-2	TRBV19	TRBD2	CASSILAGQTGELFF
TRBJ1-1	TRBV6-6	.	CASSYPQTGENTEAFF
TRBJ2-7	TRBV27	.	CASSLSGAADEQYF
TRBJ2-1	TRBV15	.	CATSRDLGGSSYNEQFF
TRBJ2-3	TRBV20-1	.	CSVGGTDTQYF
TRBJ1-5	TRBV6-6	.	CASSYSQESQHF
TRBJ1-4	TRBV29-1	TRBD1	CSVGQGEGEKLFF
TRBJ2-2	TRBV5-1	.	CASSLDRANTGELFF
TRBJ2-7	TRBV5-1	TRBD2	CASRGTSGYEQYF
TRBJ1-3	TRBV9	.	CASSVQGSRNTIYF
TRBJ2-7	TRBV11-3	.	CASSLEASYEQYF
TRBJ2-7	TRBV27	.	CASTQQGTGGYEQYF
.	TRBV7-9	TRBD2	CASSSSGAPYEQYF
TRBJ2-7	TRBV10-1	.	CASSETRLEDWEQYF
TRBJ1-1	TRBV5-1	.	CASTTDLSRGNTEAFF
TRBJ1-2	TRBV6-1	TRBD1	CASRKDRNYGYTF
TRBJ1-1	TRBV5-1	TRBD1	CASSRTGTVNTEAFF
TRBJ1-5	TRBV7-2	.	CASSLERGMGNQPQHF
TRBJ1-3	TRBV7-2	.	CASSPGTTGNTIYF